This TCR beta chain was sequenced during a study of blood T cell repertoires in COVID-19. Germline V gives CDR1 LGHDT, CDR2 YNNKEL (reference sequence). The CDR3 runs to 15 residues. After removal of 1 base from V and 4 bases from J, the junction contained 1 base not matched to a gene. Measured with immunoSEQ multiplex PCR; TCRdb has only the in-frame clones, and not every one. The data hold tens of thousands of clones, with 75% to 95% observed a single time. This chain uses TRBV3-1 (or the pseudogene TRBV3-2) with TRBJ2-1; 10 bases align to TRBD1. This TCR came from a woman of 80 years or more with acute or convalescent COVID-19. The sample taken for sequencing was peripheral blood. CDR3 sequence (DNA): TGTGCCAGCAGCCAAGGGACAGGGGGTTACAATGAGCAGTTCTTC. Amino acids: CASSQGTGGYNEQFF.